Below are 29 T cell receptor beta chains sequenced from a single sample in a study of graft-versus-host responses after intestinal transplantation. Only in-frame clones appear in the TCRdb table, and some are missing; sequencing was by immunoSEQ multiplex PCR. The sample lists 95,000 or so clones; 90% were seen once. The sequencing here drew on PBMCs, taken roughly 68 weeks after intestinal transplant. Receptors were obtained from a human patient who received an intestinal transplant, so some T cells may come from the graft donor.

The V call is TRBV11-3, the J call TRBJ1-1; no definite D call. V lost 4 bases, J lost 3 bases, and 12 bases lay in between. CDR1 is SGHNT and CDR2 is YENEEA in the germline V gene. The CDR3 loop spans 14 amino acids. The DNA for the CDR3 is TGTGCCAGCAGCTCAACCGACGGTCACACTGAAGCTTTCTTT. Protein sequence: CASSSTDGHTEAFF.

This chain links TRBV19 with TRBJ2-3; possibly TRBD2 for D (7 bases). This CDR3 comprises 15 residues. Trimming took off 2 bases at V and 4 bases at J, with 13 bases between the two ends. Per the germline V gene, CDR1 is LNHDA and CDR2 is SQIVND (reference sequence). DNA of the CDR3: TGTGCCAGTAGTATACAAGGGGGGGGATCAGATACGCAGTATTTT. Protein sequence: CASSIQGGGSDTQYF.

The chain links TRBV9 to TRBJ1-1; tentative D call: TRBD1 (5 bases). V was shortened by 0 bases and J by 1 base, with 10 bases between the two germline ends. The CDR3 runs to 15 residues. Germline CDR1 SGDLS, CDR2 YYNGEE. CDR3 DNA sequence: TGTGCCAGCAGCGTAGAAGGCAGGGAGAACACTGAAGCTTTCTTT. Translation: CASSVEGRENTEAFF. The full variable domain, with the rest looked up from reference TRBV9 and TRBJ1-1, is DSGVTQTPKHLITATGQRVTLRCSPRSGDLSVYWYQQSLDQGLQFLIQYYNGEERAKGNILERFSAQQFPDLHSELNLSSLELGDSALYFCASSVEGRENTEAFFGQGTRLTVV.

V gene TRBV5-1 combines with J gene TRBJ2-4; TRBD1 might be the D (6 bases). The length of the CDR3 is 15 residues. V was clipped by 0 bases and J by 1 base, with 8 bases between them. Germline-derived CDR1 and CDR2 are SGHRS and YFSETQ. For the CDR3, the DNA is TGCGCCAGCAGCTTGGAGGGGGAGGCCAAAAACATTCAGTACTTC. Residues: CASSLEGEAKNIQYF.

This clone was seen a single time. The V call is TRBV18, the J call TRBJ1-1, with TRBD1 as a possible D gene (6 bases). Between the trimmed V and J ends, which lost 3 bases and 4 bases, there was a span of 18 bases. The CDR3 sequence is 16 residues long. CDR1 and CDR2 (germline): KGHSH, LQKENI. Here the CDR3 reads CASSPSLPGGGTEAFF. CDR3 DNA sequence: TGTGCCAGCTCACCCTCGCTCCCCGGGGGCGGCACTGAAGCTTTCTTT.

The chain joins TRBV29-1 to TRBJ2-5, with D perhaps matching TRBD1 or TRBD2 (6 bases each). The end of the DNA is better explained by TRBJ2-7, so the J call may be wrong. Germline loops: CDR1 SQVTM, CDR2 ANQGSEA. This CDR3 has 13 amino acids. CDR3 coding DNA: TGCAGCGTGGGGGTTGGGGGGCCTTACGAGCAGTACTTC. Translating it yields CSVGVGGPYEQYF.

This chain joins TRBV6-1 and TRBJ1-1; no clear D gene. Germline assignment: CDR1 MNHNS and CDR2 SASEGT. Trimming took off 3 bases at V and 5 bases at J, with 19 bases between the two ends. There are 16 residues in the CDR3. CDR3 loop: CASSDVAGKGGTEAFF. CDR3 nucleotide sequence: TGTGCCAGCAGTGATGTAGCTGGGAAGGGCGGGACTGAAGCTTTCTTT.

Only one count was recorded for this clone. The chain uses TRBV2 and TRBJ2-5; D gene uncertain. CDR3 length: 13 residues. The germline CDR1 and CDR2 sequences are SNHLY and FYNNEI. V was pared by 1 base and J by 5 bases, with 8 bases between. The CDR3 DNA is TGTGCCAGCAGTGAAGGGCCTATGGAGACCCAGTACTTC. This codes for CASSEGPMETQYF. Full variable domain (remainder filled in from reference TRBV2 and TRBJ2-5): EPEVTQTPSHQVTQMGQEVILRCVPISNHLYFYWYRQILGQKVEFLVSFYNNEISEKSEIFDDQFSVERPDGSNFTLKIRSTKLEDSAMYFCASSEGPMETQYFGPGTRLLVL.

V usage is TRBV7-5 and J usage is TRBJ1-6; the tabulated D call, TRBD1, remains unverified against the DNA. TRBV7-5 is a pseudogene locus. The CDR3 length is 14 residues. The DNA for the CDR3 is TGTGCCAGAACCTGGGACAGGGGTAATTCACCCCTCCACTTT. Protein sequence: CARTWDRGNSPLHF.

The chain uses TRBV2 and TRBJ2-7; 9 positions agree with TRBD1. With 5 bases clipped from V and 0 bases from J, the junction kept 5 bases outside the gene matches. Germline CDR1 SNHLY, CDR2 FYNNEI. The CDR3 length is 15 residues. Here the CDR3 DNA reads TGTGCCAGCAGTTGGAGGACAGGGGCCTCCTACGAGCAGTACTTC. Encoded protein: CASSWRTGASYEQYF.

V and J are TRBV7-3 and TRBJ2-5, with D perhaps matching TRBD2 (6 bases). CDR1 is SGHTA, CDR2 FQGTGA, per germline. V lost 2 bases to trimming and J lost 2 bases, with 12 bases between them. The CDR3 runs to 15 residues. CDR3 residues: CASSLGLGGQETQYF. The DNA of the CDR3 is TGTGCCAGCAGCTTAGGGCTAGGAGGGCAAGAGACCCAGTACTTC.

This chain links TRBV27 with TRBJ2-7, with D perhaps assigned TRBD1 or TRBD2 (6 bases each). Looked up from germline, CDR1 is MNHEY and CDR2 is SMNVEV (reference sequence). With 7 bases removed from V and 3 bases from J, the gap between germline ends came to 28 bases. The CDR3 totals 18 residues. In DNA, the CDR3 is TGTGCCAGCACTCTCAGGTGGGGGGCGCAAACGGTGCACTACGAGCAGTACTTC. As protein: CASTLRWGAQTVHYEQYF.

The chain combines TRBV21-1 with TRBJ2-7; TRBD1, the D gene given by the table, was not confirmed from the DNA. TRBV21-1 is a listed pseudogene. The CDR3 spans 13 residues. The CDR3 DNA is TGTGCCAGCAGCGGGACACCCTCCTACGAGCAGTACTTC. It translates to CASSGTPSYEQYF.

The chain employs TRBV11-2 and TRBJ2-1; D is undetermined. CDR3 size: 12 residues. V lost 1 base and J 8 bases, leaving 6 bases between the germline ends. Germline CDR1 SGHAT, CDR2 FQNNGV. Here the CDR3 reads CASSLVVHEQFF. The DNA of the CDR3 is TGTGCCAGCAGCTTAGTGGTTCATGAGCAGTTCTTC. Using reference TRBV11-2 and TRBJ2-1 for the parts outside the CDR3, the full variable domain is EAGVAQSPRYKIIEKRQSVAFWCNPISGHATLYWYQQILGQGPKLLIQFQNNGVVDDSQLPKDRFSAERLKGVDSTLKIQPAKLEDSAVYLCASSLVVHEQFFGPGTRLTVL.

Turning to this clone: A junction boundary mismatches the germline segment, possibly from a read error. The gene calls are TRBV7-7 and TRBJ2-5; D is perhaps TRBD1 or TRBD2 (6 bases each). Germline CDR1 and CDR2: SSHAT and FNYEAQ (reference sequence). This CDR3 region has 15 residues. Here the CDR3 DNA reads TGTGCTAGCAGCTTAGGGGGGACGGGACAAGAGACCCAGTACTTC. Protein: CASSLGGTGQETQYF.

The chain has TRBV6-1 and TRBJ1-2; D uncertain. CDR1 is MNHNS, CDR2 SASEGT, per germline. Trimming shortened V by 5 bases and J by 5 bases, and 18 bases separated the two germline ends. The CDR3 is 15 amino acids. The CDR3 region has the DNA TGTGCCAGCAGTAAAGGCACCCTCCCTAGGTATGGCTACACCTTC. Protein sequence: CASSKGTLPRYGYTF.

The chain employs TRBV2 and TRBJ2-7; no clear D gene. The V gene's germline CDR1 is SNHLY and CDR2 FYNNEI. CDR3 length: 11 residues. Trimming took off 2 bases at V and 12 bases at J, with 11 bases between the two ends. CDR3 residues: CASSEPPLGYF. The CDR3 DNA is TGTGCCAGCAGTGAACCTCCGTTGGGGTACTTC.

This clone turned up a few times. The V and J genes are TRBV4-2 and TRBJ2-7, with D hard to call. The CDR3 has 15 amino acids. V was cut by 0 bases and J by 1 base, with 10 bases left in between. CDR1 and CDR2 (germline): LGHNA, YNFKEQ. In nucleotides, the CDR3 is TGTGCCAGCAGCCAAGATCGGGCACCTTCCTACGAGCAGTACTTC. It is translated as CASSQDRAPSYEQYF.

This sequence joins TRBV4-1 and TRBJ2-3, with TRBD2 matching over 10 bases. The CDR3 is made up of 20 amino acids. The germline V gene has CDR1 MGHRA and CDR2 YSYEKL. The V segment lost 0 bases and the J segment 2 bases; nucleotides outside the gene matches: 14. CDR3 DNA: TGCGCCAGCAGCCAAGAAGTTTTAATCCTAGCGGGGGCCACCACAGATACGCAGTATTTT. Translated, it gives CASSQEVLILAGATTDTQYF.

This clone is a singleton in its sample. The rearrangement uses TRBV2 and TRBJ1-6; D might be TRBD1 (6 bases). V was cut by 9 bases and J by 4 bases, with 16 bases left in between. Germline lookup yields CDR1 SNHLY and CDR2 FYNNEI. The CDR3 has 15 amino acids. The CDR3 reads CASIPVGQYNSPLHF. The CDR3 DNA reads TGTGCCAGTATACCCGTGGGACAATATAATTCACCCCTCCACTTT.

V is TRBV6-1 and J is TRBJ2-2; D might be TRBD1 or TRBD2, each matching 5 bases. The CDR3 loop spans 14 amino acids. V was pared by 0 bases and J by 7 bases, with 9 bases between. Per the germline V gene, CDR1 is MNHNS and CDR2 is SASEGT. Here the CDR3 reads CASSEAWGIGELFF. The CDR3 bases are TGTGCCAGCAGTGAAGCATGGGGGATCGGGGAGCTGTTTTTT.

CDR3 in DNA: TGTGCCAGCAGTTTAGCGGGGGCGGGTGAGCAGTACTTC. This gives the protein CASSLAGAGEQYF. This sequence joins TRBV27 and TRBJ2-7; D possibly corresponds to TRBD2 (7 bases). The CDR3 is 13 residues long. Trimming removed 2 bases from V and 7 bases from J, with 12 bases in between. The germline V gene has CDR1 MNHEY and CDR2 SMNVEV (reference sequence).

The genes are TRBV6-5 and TRBJ1-5, with 9 bases lining up with TRBD1. Germline V gene lookup returns CDR1 MNHEY and CDR2 SVGAGI. V lost 7 bases and J lost 6; bases outside the gene matches: 10. This CDR3 spans 15 amino acids. The chain's CDR3 is CASNRGQGPGQPQHF. For the CDR3, the DNA is TGTGCCAGCAACCGGGGACAGGGCCCCGGTCAGCCCCAGCATTTT.

This chain joins TRBV12-5 and TRBJ1-5; D call uncertain. Germline V CDR1 and CDR2: LGHNT, FRNRAP. This CDR3 comprises 15 residues. The V end lost 1 base, the J end lost 4 bases, and 11 bases lay between the germline ends. The CDR3 loop is CASGLGPGGNQPQHF. The CDR3 DNA sequence: TGTGCTAGTGGTTTGGGACCCGGTGGGAATCAGCCCCAGCATTTT.

The chain couples TRBV6-1 to TRBJ1-5, with 8 positions matching TRBD1. The germline gives CDR1 MNHNS, CDR2 SASEGT. This CDR3 is 16 amino acids long. V was pared by 3 bases and J by 0 bases, with 4 bases of the junction left unmatched. CDR3 nucleotides: TGTGCCAGCAGTGATGGGACAGGATTTAGCAATCAGCCCCAGCATTTT. Amino acid sequence: CASSDGTGFSNQPQHF.

The V and J genes are TRBV7-9 and TRBJ1-2; D uncertain. Germline V lookup: CDR1 SEHNR, CDR2 FQNEAQ (reference sequence). CDR3 length: 14 residues. Trimming removed 5 bases from V and 3 bases from J, with 13 bases in between. The CDR3 loop is CASSPQVLDYGYTF. The CDR3, as DNA: TGTGCCAGCAGCCCCCAGGTATTGGACTATGGCTACACCTTC.

The V call is TRBV30, the J call TRBJ1-6; D is unclear. The germline V and J ends were trimmed by 0 bases and 8 bases, with 5 bases remaining between them. Germline values: CDR1 GTSNPN, CDR2 SVGIG (reference sequence). This CDR3 spans 12 amino acids. In DNA form, the CDR3 reads TGTGCCTGGAGTGTCCGGGATTCACCCCTCCACTTT. Protein sequence: CAWSVRDSPLHF.

The J gene is TRBJ2-6, the V gene TRBV21-1; TRBD2 is taken as the D call from the table, unchecked against the DNA. TRBV21-1 is a documented pseudogene. This CDR3 is built from 15 residues. The CDR3 DNA sequence: TGTGCCAGCAGTATCCTAGCGGGAGGGGCCAACGTCCTGACTTTC. It encodes CASSILAGGANVLTF.

This chain uses TRBV2 with TRBJ1-6; TRBD1 aligns across 7 bases. In germline, CDR1 is SNHLY, CDR2 FYNNEI. V trimming: 6 bases; J trimming: 7 bases; junction bases outside the gene matches: 9. The CDR3 is made up of 15 amino acids. CDR3 sequence (DNA): TGTGCCAGCAGGCTGACAGGGACTGTGAATTCACCCCTCCACTTT. It codes for CASRLTGTVNSPLHF.